The 8 T cell receptor beta chains below were found in one sample sequenced in a study of cytomegalovirus exposure and HLA in healthy donors. PCR was performed using 60 Vbeta and 13 Jbeta primers. Repertoires were generated with immunoSEQ multiplex PCR, while TCRdb's copy carries only in-frame clones and drops some. The sample includes around 150,000 clones, 75% to 80% seen only once; the top ten take 1.7%. Source material: PBMCs. The origin of the receptors is a woman in her twenties or thirties in good health and CMV-seronegative.

The rearrangement links TRBV7-6 to TRBJ1-5; D is unresolved. The CDR3 covers 16 residues. The V end lost 5 bases, the J end lost 2 bases, and 16 bases lay between the germline ends. In germline, CDR1 is SGHVS, CDR2 FNYEAQ. The DNA of the CDR3 is TGTGCCAGCAGCCGACTCCCACGAGAGGGCAATCAGCCCCAGCATTTT. It yields the protein CASSRLPREGNQPQHF.

The chain employs TRBV5-1 and TRBJ2-7; TRBD1 aligns across 7 bases. This CDR3 contains 13 residues. The germline gives CDR1 SGHRS, CDR2 YFSETQ. V lost 4 bases and J lost 5; bases outside the gene matches: 6. This chain's CDR3 is CASSQIQGNEQYF. CDR3 DNA: TGCGCCAGCAGCCAAATACAGGGGAACGAGCAGTACTTC.

The chain links TRBV6-1 to TRBJ2-7; the match to TRBD2 covers 9 bases. J was trimmed by 5 bases and V by 0 bases; bases with no gene match: 8. Germline V gives CDR1 MNHNS, CDR2 SASEGT. CDR3 length equals 16 residues. The CDR3 sequence is CASSEAMRGGRNEQYF. CDR3 bases: TGTGCCAGCAGTGAAGCAATGCGGGGGGGCCGTAACGAGCAGTACTTC.

As to this clone: Germline is not matched at one junction end, which may reflect a read error. The chain combines TRBV14 with TRBJ2-7, with 9 bases identical to TRBD2. Germline loops: CDR1 SGHDN, CDR2 FVKESK. The CDR3 runs to 15 residues. Written as DNA, the CDR3 is TGTGCCAGCAGTCAAGCAGCGGGGGGCGGGAACGAGCAGTACTTC. Encoded protein: CASSQAAGGGNEQYF.

V usage is TRBV15 and J usage is TRBJ2-3; D perhaps matches TRBD1 (5 bases). V was pared by 0 bases and J by 3 bases, with 19 bases between. The CDR3 sequence is 18 residues long. CDR1 LNHNV and CDR2 YYDKDF come from the germline V gene (reference sequence). The CDR3 nucleotides read TGTGCCACCAGCAGAGACGATTCCCCCCTCGCAGGGACAGATACGCAGTATTTT. Its translation is CATSRDDSPLAGTDTQYF.

DNA of the CDR3: TGTGCCTGGAGTGCGTCGGGTGGAAACACCATATATTTT. Its translation: CAWSASGGNTIYF. The chain recombines TRBV30 with TRBJ1-3, with unresolved D. This CDR3 is built from 13 residues. Germline V gene sequence: CDR1 GTSNPN, CDR2 SVGIG (reference sequence). V was clipped by 1 base and J by 3 bases, with 7 bases between them.

The J gene is TRBJ1-3, the V gene TRBV5-4; no firm D call. This CDR3 region has 15 residues. Germline loops: CDR1 SGHNT, CDR2 YYREEE (reference sequence). V lost 0 bases, J lost 1 base, and 8 bases lay in between. The CDR3 here is CASSLGSLSGNTIYF. The CDR3, as DNA: TGTGCCAGCAGCTTGGGCAGTTTATCTGGAAACACCATATATTTT.

J is TRBJ2-7 and V is TRBV5-1, with TRBD2 identical over 10 bases. Germline CDR1 and CDR2: SGHRS and YFSETQ. CDR3 length: 14 amino acids. The trim removed 7 bases at V and 7 bases at J, leaving 11 bases unmatched. CDR3 DNA: TGCGCCAGCCGTACACTAGCGGGGAAGGGGGAGCAGTACTTC. Amino acid sequence: CASRTLAGKGEQYF.